Listed below are T cell receptor beta chains from one sample, sequenced in a study of CD8 T cells in ankylosing spondylitis. MiXCR was run by TCRdb on the 5' RACE reads, yielding one entry per CDR3 protein. Of 200,000 or so distinct CDR3 sequences in the sample, 10% to 15% were seen once. What was sequenced was blood, either unsorted or a sorted T cell fraction (not recorded which). All receptors come from a female donor with ankylosing spondylitis or in good health (not recorded which). Both conserved end residues are part of each CDR3. Fields, in order: D gene, V gene, clone size, CDR3 length, J gene, CDR3 DNA, CDR3 protein. The D gene is left open where the match is weak. Not all rows give a size; the values are once, few, many and, for expanded clones, a class.

D: TRBD2; V: TRBV20-1; size: NA; length: 13; J: TRBJ2-5; DNA: TGCAGTGCTGGTCTGGCGGGAGGAGAGACCCAGTACTTC; CDR3: CSAGLAGGETQYF
D: TRBD1; V: TRBV5-5; size: many; length: 14; J: TRBJ2-7; DNA: TGTGCCAGCAGCTCGGACAGGGCCTCTGGCGAGCAGTACTTC; CDR3: CASSSDRASGEQYF
D: TRBD1; V: TRBV10-3; size: many; length: 15; J: TRBJ1-1; DNA: TGTGCCATCAGCTCGACAGGGCCCCTAGGGACTGAAGCTTTCTTT; CDR3: CAISSTGPLGTEAFF
D: TRBD1; V: TRBV4-3; size: many; length: 16; J: TRBJ2-1; DNA: TGCGCCAGCAGCCGTGAACAGGGGAACGGGCACAATGAGCAGTTCTTC; CDR3: CASSREQGNGHNEQFF
D: TRBD2; V: TRBV7-2; size: once; length: 17; J: TRBJ2-3; DNA: TGTGCCAGCAGCTTATCCGCGGGAGGGGGAGGGGCAGATACGCAGTATTTT; CDR3: CASSLSAGGGGADTQYF
D: NA; V: TRBV4-3; size: many; length: 17; J: TRBJ1-6; DNA: TGCGCCAGCAGCCAGGAATTGGGAAGCTCCTATAATTCACCCCTCCACTTT; CDR3: CASSQELGSSYNSPLHF
D: NA; V: TRBV7-9; size: many; length: 15; J: TRBJ2-7; DNA: TGTGCCAGCAGCTTAAAAGTGGGTGCGGTCGACGAGCAGTACTTC; CDR3: CASSLKVGAVDEQYF
D: NA; V: TRBV6-2/TRBV6-3; size: many; length: 15; J: TRBJ1-1; DNA: TGTGCCAGCAGCTCCTTAGGGATCATGAACACTGAAGCTTTCTTT; CDR3: CASSSLGIMNTEAFF
D: NA; V: TRBV6-4; size: many; length: 13; J: TRBJ2-1; DNA: TGTGCCAGCAGTGAAACCCCTAAGGGTGAGCAGTTCTTC; CDR3: CASSETPKGEQFF
D: NA; V: TRBV19; size: once; length: 16; J: TRBJ2-7; DNA: TGTGCCAGTAGTCGAATCCCCCTTGGGGGTACGAACGAGCAGTACTTC; CDR3: CASSRIPLGGTNEQYF
D: NA; V: TRBV7-2; size: few; length: 15; J: TRBJ2-5; DNA: TGTGCCAGCAGCTTATCCAGTGGGGGTATAGAGACCCAGTACTTC; CDR3: CASSLSSGGIETQYF
D: TRBD1; V: TRBV20-1; size: many; length: 14; J: TRBJ2-7; DNA: TGCAGTGCTATAAAGGGACAGGGTAACTACGAGCAGTACTTC; CDR3: CSAIKGQGNYEQYF
D: NA; V: TRBV30; size: few; length: 13; J: TRBJ1-5; DNA: TGTGCCTGGACCCGGGACCCTGATCCGCCCCAGCATTTT; CDR3: CAWTRDPDPPQHF
D: NA; V: TRBV20-1; size: NA; length: 17; J: TRBJ2-3; DNA: TGCTGCGCTAGAGCATCCCAAGGTGGCGGTATTTTAGATACGCAGTATTTT; CDR3: CCARASQGGGILDTQYF
D: NA; V: TRBV3-1; size: medium-sized; length: 13; J: TRBJ2-2; DNA: TGTGCCAGCAGCCTTGTAGACACCGGGGAGCTGTTTTTT; CDR3: CASSLVDTGELFF
D: NA; V: TRBV7-9; size: many; length: 15; J: TRBJ1-1; DNA: TGTGCCAGCAGCCTACGCGGACAGATGAACACTGAAGCTTTCTTT; CDR3: CASSLRGQMNTEAFF
D: NA; V: TRBV12-3/TRBV12-4; size: NA; length: 14; J: TRBJ1-5; DNA: TGTGCCAGCAGTTTAGCGCAGGCAGTCCAGCCCCAGCATTTT; CDR3: CASSLAQAVQPQHF
D: NA; V: TRBV20-1; size: many; length: 14; J: TRBJ2-2; DNA: TGCAGTGCTAGAGAAGCTAGCGCCTCCGGGGAGCTGTTTTTT; CDR3: CSAREASASGELFF
D: NA; V: TRBV6-1; size: many; length: 15; J: TRBJ2-1; DNA: TGTGCCAGCAGTGGCCTCGGGAGCTCCTACAATGAGCAGTTCTTC; CDR3: CASSGLGSSYNEQFF
D: TRBD1; V: TRBV5-6; size: NA; length: 12; J: TRBJ2-7; DNA: TGTGCCACCACACAGGGGTATTGCGAGCAGTACTTC; CDR3: CATTQGYCEQYF
D: TRBD1; V: TRBV7-7; size: many; length: 15; J: TRBJ2-2; DNA: TGTGCCAGCAGCTGGACTGGACAGGGATCTGGGGAGCTGTTTTTT; CDR3: CASSWTGQGSGELFF
D: NA; V: TRBV12-3/TRBV12-4; size: many; length: 13; J: TRBJ2-3; DNA: TGTGCCAGCAGTTTATCCCAATCGTCCACGCAGTATTTT; CDR3: CASSLSQSSTQYF
D: NA; V: TRBV7-3; size: NA; length: 11; J: TRBJ2-3; DNA: TGTGCCAGCGCCTCCGGGATTACGCAGTATTTT; CDR3: CASASGITQYF
D: TRBD1; V: TRBV6-2/TRBV6-3; size: many; length: 15; J: TRBJ2-2; DNA: TGTGCCAGCAGTTACACGGACAGGGACACCGGGGAGCTGTTTTTT; CDR3: CASSYTDRDTGELFF
D: TRBD2; V: TRBV4-2; size: many; length: 16; J: TRBJ2-7; DNA: TGTGCCAGCAGCCAAGACCCAGCGGGAGGCTTATTCGAGCAGTACTTC; CDR3: CASSQDPAGGLFEQYF
D: NA; V: TRBV20-1; size: many; length: 12; J: TRBJ2-5; DNA: TGCAGTGCTAGTGGTCTAAAGGAGACCCAGTACTTC; CDR3: CSASGLKETQYF
D: TRBD2; V: TRBV7-6; size: many; length: 18; J: TRBJ2-7; DNA: TGTGCCAGCAGCTTAGCAGGCACTCGCGGCGGGAGAGGGGACGAGCAGTACTTC; CDR3: CASSLAGTRGGRGDEQYF
D: NA; V: TRBV7-9; size: many; length: 12; J: TRBJ1-2; DNA: TGTGCCAGCAGCTTAACTAGCTATGGCTACACCTTC; CDR3: CASSLTSYGYTF
D: NA; V: TRBV7-2; size: NA; length: 13; J: TRBJ1-1; DNA: TGTGCCAGCAGCTTAGCCAGGTACACTGAAGCTTTCTTT; CDR3: CASSLARYTEAFF
D: NA; V: TRBV6-1; size: few; length: 14; J: TRBJ1-2; DNA: TGTGCCAGCAGAAATGACAAAATGGGGAGGGGCTACACCTTC; CDR3: CASRNDKMGRGYTF
D: NA; V: TRBV5-1; size: many; length: 14; J: TRBJ2-5; DNA: TGCGCCAGCAGCTTGGACGGCAGGCAAGAGACCCAGTACTTC; CDR3: CASSLDGRQETQYF
D: NA; V: TRBV20-1; size: many; length: 13; J: TRBJ1-2; DNA: TGCAGTGCTAGAGATCCCGTGGCATCTGGCTACACCTTC; CDR3: CSARDPVASGYTF
D: NA; V: TRBV6-5; size: few; length: 16; J: TRBJ1-5; DNA: TGTGCCAGCAGTTATCCCCCCCAGGCCAGCAATCAGCCCCAGCATTTT; CDR3: CASSYPPQASNQPQHF
D: TRBD1; V: TRBV7-2; size: NA; length: 14; J: TRBJ1-1; DNA: TGTGCCAGCAGCTTACGACAGGGCCCCACTGAAGCTTTCTTT; CDR3: CASSLRQGPTEAFF
D: NA; V: TRBV7-2; size: NA; length: 15; J: TRBJ2-6; DNA: TGTGCCAGCAGCTTAGAGGACAATGGGGCCAACGTCCTGACTTTC; CDR3: CASSLEDNGANVLTF
D: NA; V: TRBV20-1; size: NA; length: 12; J: TRBJ2-1; DNA: TGCAGTGCTAGTGGGACTCTCGTTGAGCAGTTCTTC; CDR3: CSASGTLVEQFF
D: NA; V: TRBV28; size: few; length: 15; J: TRBJ2-1; DNA: TGTGCCAGCAGTCCTCAGCGGGTTTCCTACAATGAGCAGTTCTTC; CDR3: CASSPQRVSYNEQFF
D: NA; V: TRBV2; size: many; length: 12; J: TRBJ1-2; DNA: TGTGCCAGCAGTCCCCTTGGGACCGGCTACACCTTC; CDR3: CASSPLGTGYTF
D: NA; V: TRBV7-6; size: NA; length: 20; J: TRBJ2-4; DNA: TGTGCCAGCAGCCGAGGGTACGGCGTCGAGCTATCATTAGCCAAAAACATTCAGTACTTC; CDR3: CASSRGYGVELSLAKNIQYF
D: NA; V: TRBV28; size: many; length: 14; J: TRBJ2-1; DNA: TGTGCCAGCAGTTCCTACCTCAGACAGGCTGAGCAGTTCTTC; CDR3: CASSSYLRQAEQFF
D: NA; V: TRBV12-3/TRBV12-4; size: many; length: 11; J: TRBJ2-7; DNA: TGTGCCAGCAGTCCTAACTACGAGCAGTACTTC; CDR3: CASSPNYEQYF
D: NA; V: TRBV7-4; size: NA; length: 17; J: TRBJ2-2; DNA: TGTGCCAGCAGCCCCTTGATGGCTAGCCGCAGGGCCGGGGAGCTGTTTTTT; CDR3: CASSPLMASRRAGELFF
D: NA; V: TRBV20-1; size: many; length: 13; J: TRBJ1-1; DNA: TGCAGTGCTAGAGATCTTTATGGGGTTGAAGCTTTCTTT; CDR3: CSARDLYGVEAFF
D: TRBD1; V: TRBV5-8; size: NA; length: 13; J: TRBJ2-7; DNA: TGTGCCAGCAGCTCGGACAGGGGGCGCAAGCAGTACTTC; CDR3: CASSSDRGRKQYF
D: TRBD2; V: TRBV12-3/TRBV12-4; size: many; length: 14; J: TRBJ2-1; DNA: TGTGCCAGCAGGGTTAGCGGGAGGGCCAATGAGCAGTTCTTC; CDR3: CASRVSGRANEQFF
D: TRBD1; V: TRBV5-1; size: many; length: 15; J: TRBJ1-1; DNA: TGCGCCAGCAGCCCTGCACGGACAGGGGACACTGAAGCTTTCTTT; CDR3: CASSPARTGDTEAFF
D: TRBD1; V: TRBV11-2; size: many; length: 16; J: TRBJ2-5; DNA: TGTGCCAGCAGACGGGGGCCCGGGACAGGCCAAGAGACCCAGTACTTC; CDR3: CASRRGPGTGQETQYF
D: TRBD2; V: TRBV7-8; size: few; length: 16; J: TRBJ2-1; DNA: TGTGCCAGCAGCAGGAGAACTAGCGGGAGTCTCAATGAGCAGTTCTTC; CDR3: CASSRRTSGSLNEQFF
D: TRBD1; V: TRBV20-1; size: many; length: 14; J: TRBJ2-1; DNA: TGCAGTGCTAGACCCGGGACTGGGACAGGATGGCAGTTCTTC; CDR3: CSARPGTGTGWQFF
D: NA; V: TRBV5-1; size: many; length: 15; J: TRBJ2-7; DNA: TGCGCCAGCAGCTTGGTATCCAACTACCTCTACGAGCAGTACTTC; CDR3: CASSLVSNYLYEQYF
D: TRBD1; V: TRBV20-1; size: NA; length: 15; J: TRBJ2-7; DNA: TGCAGTGCTAGAGATCAGGGACAGGGGGGTTACGAGCAGTACTTC; CDR3: CSARDQGQGGYEQYF
D: NA; V: TRBV19; size: NA; length: 12; J: TRBJ1-1; DNA: TGTGCCAGTCTCCGGGACGCCAAGGAGGTATTCTTT; CDR3: CASLRDAKEVFF
D: NA; V: TRBV20-1; size: many; length: 13; J: TRBJ2-5; DNA: TGCAGTGCTAGGTTGGGACTCCAAGAGACCCAGTACTTC; CDR3: CSARLGLQETQYF
D: NA; V: TRBV30; size: few; length: 17; J: TRBJ2-3; DNA: TGTGCCTGGAGTGTACTCCTAACTAGCAGTTCAATAGATACGCAGTATTTT; CDR3: CAWSVLLTSSSIDTQYF
D: NA; V: TRBV4-2; size: many; length: 13; J: TRBJ2-7; DNA: TGTGCCAGCAGCCAAGAGGTGGGCTACGAGCAGTACTTC; CDR3: CASSQEVGYEQYF